This entry concerns a single T cell receptor beta chain. J gave up 3 bases and V 2 bases, and 8 bases lay outside the gene matches. Looked up from germline, CDR1 is SGDLS and CDR2 is YYNGEE. This CDR3 region has 16 residues. The data belong to a study of T-cell memory formation after mild COVID-19. MiXCR, applied by TCRdb to the 5' RACE reads, yields one record per CDR3 protein. The table has around 370,000 distinct CDR3 sequences, around 21% seen once. This sequence was found in an adult woman who had mild COVID-19 (a few samples of this study predate the infection). Cell type and time point are not known. This chain uses TRBV9 with TRBJ2-3; TRBD2 matches 8 bases. The sequencing sample was made of PBMCs or a T cell subset sorted from them (not recorded which). The CDR3 sequence: CASSVRSGIITDTQYF. CDR3 sequence (DNA): TGTGCCAGCAGCGTTCGTAGCGGGATAATAACAGATACGCAGTATTTT. The variable domain in full, with the rest retrieved from reference TRBV9 and TRBJ2-3, is DSGVTQTPKHLITATGQRVTLRCSPRSGDLSVYWYQQSLDQGLQFLIQYYNGEERAKGNILERFSAQQFPDLHSELNLSSLELGDSALYFCASSVRSGIITDTQYFGPGTRLTVL.